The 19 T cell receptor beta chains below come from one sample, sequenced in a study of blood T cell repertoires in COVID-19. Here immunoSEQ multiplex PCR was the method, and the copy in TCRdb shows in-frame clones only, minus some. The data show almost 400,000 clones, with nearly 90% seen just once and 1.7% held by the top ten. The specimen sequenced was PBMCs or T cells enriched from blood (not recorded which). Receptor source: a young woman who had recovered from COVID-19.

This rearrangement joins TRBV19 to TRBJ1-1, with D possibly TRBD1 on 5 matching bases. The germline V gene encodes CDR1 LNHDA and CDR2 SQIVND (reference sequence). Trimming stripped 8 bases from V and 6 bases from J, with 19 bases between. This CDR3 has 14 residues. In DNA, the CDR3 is TGTGCCAGTGGGCCAGGGTGGGGTTCGGCTGAAGCTTTCTTT. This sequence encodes CASGPGWGSAEAFF.

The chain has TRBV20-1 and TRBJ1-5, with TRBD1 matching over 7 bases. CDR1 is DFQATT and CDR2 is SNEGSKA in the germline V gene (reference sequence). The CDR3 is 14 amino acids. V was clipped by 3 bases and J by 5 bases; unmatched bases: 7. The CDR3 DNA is TGCAGTGCTAGTAGGCAGGGGGTTCATCAGCCCCAGCATTTT. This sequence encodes CSASRQGVHQPQHF.

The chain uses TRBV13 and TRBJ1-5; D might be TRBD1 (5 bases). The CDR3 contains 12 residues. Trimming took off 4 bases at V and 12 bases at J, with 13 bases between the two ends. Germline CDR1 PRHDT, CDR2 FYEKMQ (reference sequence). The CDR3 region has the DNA TGTGCCAGCAGCTCTAAAGCAGGGTTCCAGCATTTT. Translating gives CASSSKAGFQHF.

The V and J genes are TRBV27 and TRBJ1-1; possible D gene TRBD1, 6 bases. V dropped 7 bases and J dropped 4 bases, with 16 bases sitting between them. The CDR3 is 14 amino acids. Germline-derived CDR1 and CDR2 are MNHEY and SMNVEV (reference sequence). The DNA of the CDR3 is TGTGCCAGCAATATCAGGGGAGGGGGCACTGAAGCTTTCTTT. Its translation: CASNIRGGGTEAFF.

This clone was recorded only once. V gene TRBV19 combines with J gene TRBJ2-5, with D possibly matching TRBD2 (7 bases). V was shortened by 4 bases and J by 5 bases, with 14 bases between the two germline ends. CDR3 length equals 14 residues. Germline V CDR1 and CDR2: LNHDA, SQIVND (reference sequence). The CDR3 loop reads CASSKRDIGETQYF. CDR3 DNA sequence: TGTGCCAGTAGTAAGCGGGACATTGGGGAGACCCAGTACTTC.

CDR3 loop: CASSTRGIYNEQFF. CDR3 nucleotide sequence: TGTGCCAGCAGTACCCGAGGAATCTACAATGAGCAGTTCTTC. The chain has TRBV27 and TRBJ2-1; no clear D gene. Trimming stripped 5 bases from V and 3 bases from J, with 11 bases between. The CDR3 runs to 14 residues. Germline V gene sequence: CDR1 MNHEY, CDR2 SMNVEV (reference sequence).

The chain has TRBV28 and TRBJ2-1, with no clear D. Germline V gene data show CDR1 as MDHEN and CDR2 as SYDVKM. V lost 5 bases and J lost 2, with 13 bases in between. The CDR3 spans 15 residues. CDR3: CASSPPPAAYNEQFF. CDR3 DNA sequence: TGTGCCAGCAGTCCTCCCCCTGCAGCCTACAATGAGCAGTTCTTC.

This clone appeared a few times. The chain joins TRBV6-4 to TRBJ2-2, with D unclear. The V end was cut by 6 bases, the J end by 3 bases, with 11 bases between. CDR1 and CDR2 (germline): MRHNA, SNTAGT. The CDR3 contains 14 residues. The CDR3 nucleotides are TGTGCCAGCAGCCCTAAATCCGACACCGGGGAGCTGTTTTTT. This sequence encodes CASSPKSDTGELFF.

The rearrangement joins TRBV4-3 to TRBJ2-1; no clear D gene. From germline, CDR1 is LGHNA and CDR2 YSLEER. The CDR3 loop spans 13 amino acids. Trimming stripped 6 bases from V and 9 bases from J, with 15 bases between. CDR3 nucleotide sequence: TGCGCCAGCAGTTCCTTTAAGCCGGGTGAGCAGTTCTTC. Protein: CASSSFKPGEQFF.

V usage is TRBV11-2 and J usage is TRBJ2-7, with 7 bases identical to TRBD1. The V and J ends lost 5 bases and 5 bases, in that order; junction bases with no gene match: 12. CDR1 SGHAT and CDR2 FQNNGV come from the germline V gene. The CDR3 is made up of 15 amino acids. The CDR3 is CASSLAAGGLDEQYF. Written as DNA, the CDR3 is TGTGCCAGCAGCCTGGCGGCAGGGGGTCTCGACGAGCAGTACTTC.

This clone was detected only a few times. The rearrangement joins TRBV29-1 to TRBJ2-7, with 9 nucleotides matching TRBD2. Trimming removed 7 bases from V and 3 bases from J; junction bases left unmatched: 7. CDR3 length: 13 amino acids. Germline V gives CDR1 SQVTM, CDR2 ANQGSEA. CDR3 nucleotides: TGCAGCGGATCTAGCGGGGTACTCTACGAGCAGTACTTC. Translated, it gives CSGSSGVLYEQYF.

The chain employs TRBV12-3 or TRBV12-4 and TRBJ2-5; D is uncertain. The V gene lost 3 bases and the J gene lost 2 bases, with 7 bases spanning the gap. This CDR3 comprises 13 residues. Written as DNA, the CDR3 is TGTGCCAGCAGTTTTCCCCCGCAAGAGACCCAGTACTTC. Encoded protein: CASSFPPQETQYF.

The CDR3 nucleotides are TGTGCCAGCTCACCACCGGACACCCGGGAGACCCAGTACTTC. It specifies CASSPPDTRETQYF. This chain joins TRBV18 and TRBJ2-5; D might be TRBD1 (5 bases). V was pared by 0 bases and J by 5 bases, with 10 bases between. Germline V gene data show CDR1 as KGHSH and CDR2 as LQKENI. CDR3 length: 14 amino acids. Using reference TRBV18 and TRBJ2-5 for the parts outside the CDR3, the full variable domain is NAGVMQNPRHLVRRRGQEARLRCSPMKGHSHVYWYRQLPEEGLKFMVYLQKENIIDESGMPKERFSAEFPKEGPSILRIQQVVRGDSAAYFCASSPPDTRETQYFGPGTRLLVL.

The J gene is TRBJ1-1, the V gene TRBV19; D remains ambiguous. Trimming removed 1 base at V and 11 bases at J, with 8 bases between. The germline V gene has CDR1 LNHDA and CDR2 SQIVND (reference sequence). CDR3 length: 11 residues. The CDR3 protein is CASSIGHTAFF. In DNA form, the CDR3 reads TGTGCCAGTAGTATAGGACATACGGCTTTCTTT.

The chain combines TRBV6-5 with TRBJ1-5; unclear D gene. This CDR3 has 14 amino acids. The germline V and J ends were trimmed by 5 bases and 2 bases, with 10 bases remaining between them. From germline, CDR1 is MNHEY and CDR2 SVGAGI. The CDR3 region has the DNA TGTGCCAGCAGTCGGAGAGGCGGCAATCAGCCCCAGCATTTT. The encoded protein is CASSRRGGNQPQHF.

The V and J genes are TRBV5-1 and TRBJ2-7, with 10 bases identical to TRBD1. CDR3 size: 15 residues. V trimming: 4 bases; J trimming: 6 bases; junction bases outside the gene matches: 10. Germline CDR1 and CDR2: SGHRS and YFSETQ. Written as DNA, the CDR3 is TGCGCCAGCAGCCCGGAAGGACAGGGGGTCCGCGAGCAGTACTTC. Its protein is CASSPEGQGVREQYF.

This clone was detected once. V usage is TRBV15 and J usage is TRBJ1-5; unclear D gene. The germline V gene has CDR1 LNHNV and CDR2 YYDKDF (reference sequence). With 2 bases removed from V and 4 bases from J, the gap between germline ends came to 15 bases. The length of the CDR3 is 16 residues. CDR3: CATSRSGVGRNQPQHF. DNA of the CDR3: TGTGCCACCAGCAGATCTGGAGTGGGTCGGAATCAGCCCCAGCATTTT.

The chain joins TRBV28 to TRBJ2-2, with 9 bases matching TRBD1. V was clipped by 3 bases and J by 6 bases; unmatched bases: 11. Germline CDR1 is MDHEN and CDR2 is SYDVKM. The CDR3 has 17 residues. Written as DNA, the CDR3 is TGTGCCAGCAGTTTGCCCCCGGGACAGGGTATGCCCGGGGAGCTGTTTTTT. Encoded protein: CASSLPPGQGMPGELFF.

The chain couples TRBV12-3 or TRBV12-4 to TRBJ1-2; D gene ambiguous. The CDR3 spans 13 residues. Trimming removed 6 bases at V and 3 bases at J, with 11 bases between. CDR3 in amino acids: CASSPAEDYGYTF. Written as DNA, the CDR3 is TGTGCCAGCAGCCCCGCGGAGGACTATGGCTACACCTTC.